This TCR beta chain comes out of a study of T cells in Graves' hyperthyroidism and ophthalmopathy (dated by TCRdb to about 2019). General notes on the study: Peripheral blood samples were taken at the time of initial diagnosis, prior to any treatment. The paper describes TCR Vbeta CDR3 sequencing of around 140 peripheral blood samples, made up of about 41 ophthalmopathy patients, 70 to 75 hyperthyroidism patients and 17 progressor patients. Following sampling, methimazole starting at 30 mg daily was given to hyperthyroidism patients, and high-dose intravenous methylprednisolone was given to ophthalmopathy patients. To identify TCR V-J signatures that set the groups apart, the researchers used a discovery cohort of 100 patients, made up of 40 to 45 with Graves' ophthalmopathy and approximately 57 with stable Graves' hyperthyroidism. Whether ophthalmopathy could be predicted prospectively was tested in an independent validation cohort made up of roughly 19 hyperthyroidism patients plus 17 patients who later progressed to ophthalmopathy. The study also compared thyroid tissue and blood T-cell repertoires from five or six Graves' hyperthyroidism patients. For training and testing, the approximately 92 patients in the discovery cohort were randomly divided in a 7:3 ratio.

TCR beta CDR3 regions were amplified from RNA transcripts. The TCR CDR3 was subjected to a first round of RT-PCR using the HTBI primer set and the Qiagen OneStep RT-PCR kit. Libraries were constructed in a second round of multiplex PCR, after which size selection and purification were performed. The libraries were sequenced on an Illumina HiSeq2000 using paired-end 100 bp reads. In the source study's methods: SOAPnuke was used to process the raw data, throwing out any read that contained adapters or uncalled bases, had a mean Phred below 15, or lacked an exact constant-primer or identifier match. COPE v1.2.5 was used to merge high-quality paired reads, and clonotypes were defined as unique nucleotide sequences. MiTCR v1.1 was used to align clonotypes to the IMGT TRBV, TRBD and TRBJ reference segments. Analysis was restricted to V-J combinations with a frequency above 0.0001, which covered over 98% of repertoires. A TCS score was defined as the ratio of F50 (clonal expansion) to E x V (chaos), with BLOSUM62-based TCRdist applied between CDR3 peptides within each V-J. Welch's t-statistics and random forest reduced approximately 520 V-J features to fewer than 15, which were used in a naive Bayes classifier (R e1071). Through fastp at Q25 and MiXCR, TCRdb rebuilt clones from the public reads, retaining in-frame beta chains. Rows merge per CDR3 protein into single entries with the most common DNA and genes. In this record, the V and J calls reflect TCRdb's handling and not the investigators' own analysis. The sample profile shows about 420,000 distinct CDR3 sequences; 15% to 18% of them were found once. Approximately 8% of the sample rests with the top ten.

General study outcomes and caveats: Sample size was not statistically predetermined, and blinding of investigators to group allocation was not performed. In cross-validation, a model built on a 13 V-J signature told ophthalmopathy apart from stable hyperthyroidism with roughly 87% sensitivity and approximately 84% specificity, and in testing the same model reached 80%/75%. Most expanded thyroid clonotypes (frequency above 0.001) were also detected in blood, a finding suggesting that blood repertoires may reflect thyroid immune responses. In validation, the model predicted progression to ophthalmopathy with 55% to 71% sensitivity and approximately 72% specificity, a median of approximately 6.5 months before onset.

In its sample, this clonotype was seen many times. The specificity of this receptor is unknown. There are no base qualities to consult, and no much larger clone falls within one base. Stable Graves' hyperthyroidism was defined as the absence of progression to ophthalmopathy over 18 months of follow-up. The hyperthyroidism patients were between 18 and 65 years old and newly diagnosed, with a disease duration of less than 2 months. Patients with uncontrolled infections, other autoimmune diseases, pregnancy or lactation were excluded. Diagnoses were based on clinical symptoms, serum thyroxine and TRAb, thyroid ultrasound and orbital computed tomography. PBMCs were separated from roughly 10 ml of fresh peripheral blood using Ficoll-Paque density gradient centrifugation. Total RNA was extracted with Trizol reagent, and quality was checked on an Agilent 2100 Bioanalyzer. The sample comprised blood. This TCR was recovered from a woman younger than 30 with Graves' hyperthyroidism.

The CDR3 is CASSLGQSFTDTQYF. The DNA sequence is TGTGCCAGCAGTCTGGGACAGTCCTTCACAGATACGCAGTATTTT. In this chain, TRBV27 is recombined with TRBJ2-3, with 7 bases in between that match TRBD1. Measured from the cysteine to the phenylalanine, the CDR3 is 15 residues long. Only CDR3 DNA remains: 45 bases, in frame from the first base. The germline V gene (reference sequence) provides CDR1 MNHEY and CDR2 SMNVEV. Ends trimmed: V by 5 bases, J by 2 bases; bases unmatched to a gene: 7.